These 25 T cell receptor beta chains came from one sample sequenced in a study of shared clonotypes between healthy human individuals (dated by TCRdb to 2019 to 2021). The library relied on the immunoSEQ multiplex PCR assay. TCRdb mirrors the immuneACCESS table, restricted to in-frame sequences. Some clones are absent from its copies; in checked studies, under half trace to an unresolved V gene, and the reason for the others is unknown. This sample is represented by 730,000 or so clones; roughly 78% of them were singletons. About 1.8% of the sample comes from the top ten. Input material: memory CD4+ T cells sorted from blood. The cell subset or site label, as the study defines it: CD45RA-negative fraction. All receptors derive from a woman aged 25 to 39 in good health.

The chain combines TRBV5-1 with TRBJ1-4, with D maybe TRBD1 (5 bases). This CDR3 contains 13 residues. Trimming left V 6 bases short and J 5 bases short, with 11 bases between. Germline lookup yields CDR1 SGHRS and CDR2 YFSETQ. The CDR3 loop is CASKGPQNEKLFF. CDR3 in DNA: TGCGCCAGCAAGGGGCCACAGAATGAAAAACTGTTTTTT.

The genes are TRBV27 and TRBJ2-7; D is uncertain. Germline lookup yields CDR1 MNHEY and CDR2 SMNVEV (reference sequence). V shed 3 bases and J shed 4 bases, with 13 bases lying between them. The CDR3 has 14 residues. The CDR3 protein is CASSFDIGRYEQYF. The CDR3 DNA sequence: TGTGCCAGCAGTTTCGATATCGGACGATACGAGCAGTACTTC.

This chain links TRBV19 with TRBJ1-3, with no clear D. This CDR3 region has 14 residues. Per the germline V gene, CDR1 is LNHDA and CDR2 is SQIVND (reference sequence). V was trimmed by 5 bases and J by 7 bases, leaving 15 bases between them. The CDR3 region is CASSAYTERNTIYF. Written as DNA, the CDR3 is TGTGCCAGTAGTGCGTACACCGAGAGGAACACCATATATTTT.

This chain uses TRBV5-1 with TRBJ2-3; D may correspond to TRBD1 or TRBD2 (5 bases each). The germline gives CDR1 SGHRS, CDR2 YFSETQ. The CDR3 length is 17 residues. V was trimmed by 0 bases and J by 1 base, leaving 15 bases between them. CDR3 sequence reads: CASSLGYVRGRTDTQYF. The CDR3 DNA sequence: TGCGCCAGCAGCTTGGGCTACGTGAGGGGTCGCACAGATACGCAGTATTTT.

The CDR3 DNA follows: TGTGCCAGCTCACCGCTTTACGACAGGGACACTGAAGCTTTCTTT. Amino acid sequence: CASSPLYDRDTEAFF. This chain joins TRBV18 and TRBJ1-1; 7 bases fit TRBD1. Germline V gives CDR1 KGHSH, CDR2 LQKENI. V lost 3 bases, J lost 3 bases, and 7 bases stayed unmatched. CDR3 length equals 15 residues. The full variable domain, rest sourced from reference TRBV18 and TRBJ1-1, is NAGVMQNPRHLVRRRGQEARLRCSPMKGHSHVYWYRQLPEEGLKFMVYLQKENIIDESGMPKERFSAEFPKEGPSILRIQQVVRGDSAAYFCASSPLYDRDTEAFFGQGTRLTVV.

The sample holds a few counts of this clone. This chain links TRBV9 with TRBJ2-6; 7 nucleotides agree with TRBD1. Per the germline V gene, CDR1 is SGDLS and CDR2 is YYNGEE. This CDR3 is built from 20 residues. The trim removed 0 bases at V and 0 bases at J, leaving 12 bases unmatched. CDR3 DNA: TGTGCCAGCAGCGTAGGAAGTCGACAGGGTTCCTACTCTGGGGCCAACGTCCTGACTTTC. As protein: CASSVGSRQGSYSGANVLTF. The full variable domain, with the rest looked up from reference TRBV9 and TRBJ2-6, is DSGVTQTPKHLITATGQRVTLRCSPRSGDLSVYWYQQSLDQGLQFLIQYYNGEERAKGNILERFSAQQFPDLHSELNLSSLELGDSALYFCASSVGSRQGSYSGANVLTFGAGSRLTVL.

The chain carries TRBV5-1 and TRBJ2-7; D might be TRBD1 or TRBD2, each matching 6 bases. Per germline, CDR1 SGHRS and CDR2 YFSETQ. This CDR3 is built from 12 residues. Trimming took 4 bases from V and 7 from J, leaving 12 bases between them. The CDR3 nucleotides read TGCGCCAGCAGCGCCACAGGGAGGGAGCAGTACTTC. As protein: CASSATGREQYF.

The genes are TRBV7-5 and TRBJ1-4; TRBD1, the D gene given by the table, was not confirmed from the DNA. TRBV7-5 is marked as a pseudogene. This CDR3 has 14 amino acids. CDR3 sequence reads: CASSKGQGSEKLFF. DNA for the CDR3: TGTGCCAGCAGCAAGGGACAGGGAAGCGAAAAACTGTTTTTT.

This clone was counted only a few times. This chain links TRBV6-5 with TRBJ1-2; 10 bases map to TRBD1. This CDR3 is 15 amino acids long. After removal of 6 bases from V and 3 bases from J, the junction contained 7 bases not matched to a gene. Germline CDR1 is MNHEY and CDR2 is SVGAGI. CDR3 DNA sequence: TGTGCCAGCAGACCTGGGACAGGGGCTCACTATGGCTACACCTTC. This sequence encodes CASRPGTGAHYGYTF.

This clone was picked up a small number of times. The chain has TRBV6-4 and TRBJ2-3; TRBD1 might be the D (5 bases). The V gene lost 4 bases and the J gene lost 1 base, with 9 bases spanning the gap. CDR1 is MRHNA, CDR2 SNTAGT, per germline. The CDR3 is made up of 14 amino acids. The CDR3, as DNA: TGTGCCAGCAGTGTAGGGGTGGGCACAGATACGCAGTATTTT. This gives the protein CASSVGVGTDTQYF.

This clone was observed many times. The V and J genes are TRBV30 and TRBJ2-7; TRBD1 matches 7 bases. The CDR3 covers 14 residues. The junction had 7 bases not matched to a gene; V was cut back by 3 bases and J by 2 bases. Germline values: CDR1 GTSNPN, CDR2 SVGIG (reference sequence). CDR3 sequence: CAWRPGTEPYEQYF. CDR3 coding DNA: TGTGCCTGGAGGCCCGGGACAGAGCCCTACGAGCAGTACTTC.

The rearrangement uses TRBV4-1 and TRBJ2-1, with D possibly being TRBD1 (6 bases). From germline, CDR1 is MGHRA and CDR2 YSYEKL. The CDR3 contains 16 residues. V dropped 2 bases and J dropped 5 bases, with 16 bases sitting between them. The DNA for the CDR3 is TGCGCCAGCAGCCAACCACGAGAAGACAGGAACAATGAGCAGTTCTTC. Its protein is CASSQPREDRNNEQFF.

The table lists this clone with a count of one. The chain links TRBV28 to TRBJ2-5, with 15 positions matching TRBD2. Per germline, CDR1 MDHEN and CDR2 SYDVKM. There are 16 residues in the CDR3. With V trimmed by 5 bases and J by 6 bases, 7 bases remained unmatched. CDR3 in DNA: TGTGCCAGCAGTCCGACAGGGACTAGCGGGAGGAAGACCCAGTACTTC. It translates to CASSPTGTSGRKTQYF.

The chain carries TRBV27 and TRBJ1-2; D not certain. The CDR3 extends over 11 amino acids. Germline CDR1 MNHEY, CDR2 SMNVEV (reference sequence). The V and J ends lost 6 bases and 7 bases respectively, with 9 bases between them. This CDR3 reads CASRNWGGYTF. DNA for the CDR3: TGTGCCAGCAGGAACTGGGGTGGCTACACCTTC.

The chain couples TRBV28 to TRBJ1-1; 8 nucleotides agree with TRBD1. This CDR3 is built from 11 residues. The ends lost 5 bases at V and 11 bases at J; junction bases unmatched: 4. The V gene's germline CDR1 is MDHEN and CDR2 SYDVKM. The CDR3 DNA reads as TGTGCCAGCAGTCTTAACAGGGGGGCTTTCTTT. Its translation is CASSLNRGAFF.

This chain joins TRBV30 and TRBJ1-1; D is perhaps TRBD1 (5 bases). V lost 0 bases to trimming and J lost 6 bases, with 14 bases between them. The CDR3 is 14 residues long. The germline V gene has CDR1 GTSNPN and CDR2 SVGIG (reference sequence). The CDR3 reads CAWSVRGDAAEAFF. CDR3 coding DNA: TGTGCCTGGAGTGTACGGGGGGACGCCGCTGAAGCTTTCTTT.

The chain couples TRBV5-1 to TRBJ1-1; D not certain. The CDR3 runs to 14 residues. Trimming took 1 base from V and 2 from J, leaving 9 bases between them. Per the germline V gene, CDR1 is SGHRS and CDR2 is YFSETQ. The CDR3, as DNA: TGCGCCAGCAGCTTGATACCAGACAACACTGAAGCTTTCTTT. Protein: CASSLIPDNTEAFF. The full variable domain, rest sourced from reference TRBV5-1 and TRBJ1-1, is KAGVTQTPRYLIKTRGQQVTLSCSPISGHRSVSWYQQTPGQGLQFLFEYFSETQRNKGNFPGRFSGRQFSNSRSEMNVSTLELGDSALYLCASSLIPDNTEAFFGQGTRLTVV.

This clone has only a few counts. This chain connects TRBV11-2 to TRBJ1-3; D gene ambiguous. Trimming removed 1 base from V and 0 bases from J, with 7 bases in between. Germline-derived CDR1 and CDR2 are SGHAT and FQNNGV. The CDR3 is made up of 15 amino acids. The DNA for the CDR3 is TGTGCCAGCAGCTTAGGGCCCTTCTCTGGAAACACCATATATTTT. The encoded protein is CASSLGPFSGNTIYF. Supplemented by reference TRBV11-2 and TRBJ1-3, the full variable domain reads EAGVAQSPRYKIIEKRQSVAFWCNPISGHATLYWYQQILGQGPKLLIQFQNNGVVDDSQLPKDRFSAERLKGVDSTLKIQPAKLEDSAVYLCASSLGPFSGNTIYFGEGSWLTVV.

This chain joins TRBV4-2 and TRBJ1-5; D ambiguous. Germline V CDR1 and CDR2: LGHNA, YNFKEQ. The CDR3 runs 14 residues. Trimming removed 4 bases from V and 4 bases from J, with 11 bases in between. This chain's CDR3 is CASSRQKGNQPQHF. CDR3 DNA: TGTGCCAGCAGCCGCCAAAAGGGAAATCAGCCCCAGCATTTT.

The chain uses TRBV2 and TRBJ2-2, with TRBD1 matching over 10 bases. V was clipped by 4 bases and J by 4 bases; unmatched bases: 6. Per germline, CDR1 SNHLY and CDR2 FYNNEI. This CDR3 has 16 residues. CDR3 protein: CASSVGRTGGTGELFF. The CDR3 coding sequence is TGTGCCAGCAGTGTTGGTCGGACAGGGGGCACCGGGGAGCTGTTTTTT. Based on the CDR3 plus reference TRBV2 and TRBJ2-2, the full variable domain is EPEVTQTPSHQVTQMGQEVILRCVPISNHLYFYWYRQILGQKVEFLVSFYNNEISEKSEIFDDQFSVERPDGSNFTLKIRSTKLEDSAMYFCASSVGRTGGTGELFFGEGSRLTVL.

This clone was recorded many times. This chain connects TRBV5-1 to TRBJ2-5; 11 bases align to TRBD1. Germline V gene data show CDR1 as SGHRS and CDR2 as YFSETQ. The CDR3 has 16 residues. V shed 4 bases and J 5 bases; nucleotides not matched to a gene: 10. In nucleotides, the CDR3 is TGCGCCAGCAGCCCGGGGACAGGGGGACGCGCGGAGACCCAGTACTTC. Its translation is CASSPGTGGRAETQYF. Full variable domain (rest looked up from reference TRBV5-1 and TRBJ2-5): KAGVTQTPRYLIKTRGQQVTLSCSPISGHRSVSWYQQTPGQGLQFLFEYFSETQRNKGNFPGRFSGRQFSNSRSEMNVSTLELGDSALYLCASSPGTGGRAETQYFGPGTRLLVL.

The chain joins TRBV6-4 to TRBJ2-7, with unresolved D. The CDR3 has 8 residues. In germline, CDR1 is MRHNA, CDR2 SNTAGT. CDR3 in amino acids: CASSDSRV. CDR3 sequence (DNA): TGTGCCAGCAGTGACTCCCGAGTC.

V gene TRBV5-1 combines with J gene TRBJ2-3, with TRBD2 as a possible D gene (7 bases). With 1 base removed from V and 4 bases from J, the gap between germline ends came to 22 bases. The CDR3 consists of 18 residues. CDR1 SGHRS and CDR2 YFSETQ come from the germline V gene. CDR3 protein: CASSLLPGLGGDSDTQYF. CDR3 in DNA: TGCGCCAGCAGCTTGCTGCCAGGACTAGGGGGAGATTCAGATACGCAGTATTTT.

The V gene is TRBV30, the J gene TRBJ1-2, with 9 bases matching TRBD1. V lost 8 bases, J lost 5 bases, and 15 bases stayed unmatched. This CDR3 comprises 15 residues. CDR1 is GTSNPN and CDR2 is SVGIG in the germline V gene (reference sequence). Written as DNA, the CDR3 is TGTGCCAGGTGGGACAGGGTAACGGTGGGGTATGGCTACACCTTC. It encodes CARWDRVTVGYGYTF.

About this clone itself: Other DNA sequences in the sample encode the same CDR3. This sequence joins TRBV19 and TRBJ1-5; 8 bases are shared with TRBD1. V lost 2 bases and J lost 4; bases outside the gene matches: 1. CDR1 is LNHDA, CDR2 SQIVND, per germline (reference sequence). This CDR3 is 14 amino acids long. CDR3 amino acids: CASSITGGNQPQHF. CDR3 DNA: TGTGCCAGTAGTATAACAGGGGGGAATCAGCCCCAGCATTTT.